This is a list of T cell receptor beta chains from one sample in a study of response to subunit inactivated influenza vaccine. TCRdb itself ran the RT-PCR reads through MiXCR, one entry per CDR3 protein. The repertoire consists of around 530,000 distinct CDR3 sequences, with approximately 15% occurring once and the leading ten covering around 3%. Sequences were derived from CD4+ T cells sorted from PBMCs, sampled around 2 years after vaccination. These receptors all come from a man aged 45 to 75 who received an inactivated influenza vaccine. Each CDR3 is given with its conserved first and last residue. A D gene is named only where the DNA matches it firmly. Clone size, where shown, is once, few, many, or a class for clones that have expanded.

j_call d_call clone_size v_call cdr3_aa cdr3_nt
TRBJ1-2 NA few TRBV20-1 CSARDGSDNYGYTF TGCAGTGCTAGAGATGGTTCAGACAACTATGGCTACACCTTC
TRBJ2-1 NA NA TRBV29-1 CSVGGLQVNEQFF TGCAGCGTTGGGGGTTTACAGGTGAATGAGCAGTTCTTC
TRBJ2-5 NA few TRBV29-1 CSVGRETQYF TGCAGCGTTGGAAGGGAGACCCAGTACTTC
TRBJ2-5 TRBD2 NA TRBV9 CASSKTSGGAQETQYF TGTGCCAGCAGCAAGACTAGCGGGGGGGCCCAAGAGACCCAGTACTTC
TRBJ2-2 TRBD2 few TRBV20-1 CSALAGENTGELFF TGCAGTGCCCTAGCGGGAGAAAACACCGGGGAGCTGTTTTTT
TRBJ2-1 TRBD2 NA TRBV11-2 CASSLNSGGVRHEQFF TGTGCCAGCAGCTTAAATAGCGGGGGGGTTCGTCATGAGCAGTTCTTC
TRBJ1-5 TRBD1 NA TRBV20-1 CSARPQGGTARQPQHF TGCAGTGCTAGACCACAGGGGGGTACGGCCAGGCAGCCCCAGCATTTT
TRBJ2-1 TRBD2 few TRBV2 CASSTGLAFEQFF TGTGCCAGCAGCACGGGACTAGCGTTTGAGCAGTTCTTC
TRBJ2-2 TRBD1 many TRBV18 CASSPSGGTGELFF TGTGCCAGCTCACCTTCAGGGGGCACCGGGGAGCTGTTTTTT
TRBJ2-2 NA NA TRBV12-3/TRBV12-4 CASSPSRRGNTGELFF TGTGCCAGCAGTCCTTCCCGGAGGGGGAACACCGGGGAGCTGTTTTTT
TRBJ2-5 NA NA TRBV3-1 CASRRLGGPETQYF TGTGCCAGCAGACGACTAGGGGGGCCGGAGACCCAGTACTTC
TRBJ2-7 TRBD1 NA TRBV4-1 CASSQDWIRTGTSYEQYF TGCGCCAGCAGCCAAGATTGGATCCGGACAGGAACCTCCTACGAGCAGTACTTC
TRBJ1-1 TRBD1 NA TRBV27 CASSLATGGYTEAFF TGTGCCAGCAGTTTGGCGACAGGGGGGTACACTGAAGCTTTCTTT
TRBJ1-1 NA few TRBV5-6 CASSLGGLEAFF TGTGCCAGCAGCTTGGGAGGGTTAGAAGCTTTCTTT
TRBJ2-5 NA NA TRBV5-1 CASSLAKNQETQYF TGCGCCAGCAGCTTGGCTAAGAACCAAGAGACCCAGTACTTC
TRBJ2-2 TRBD2 NA TRBV24-1 CATSDSKTSGSRELFF TGTGCCACCAGTGACTCGAAGACTAGCGGGAGCCGGGAGCTGTTTTTT
TRBJ2-1 TRBD2 NA TRBV9 CASSVVGTSGVGSYNEQFF TGTGCCAGCAGCGTAGTCGGTACTAGCGGGGTGGGCTCCTACAATGAGCAGTTCTTC
TRBJ2-1 NA NA TRBV5-1 CASSSGGGDVSYNEQFF TGCGCCAGCAGCTCGGGCGGTGGAGATGTCTCCTACAATGAGCAGTTCTTC
TRBJ2-1 TRBD2 NA TRBV5-1 CASSLSTSGNNEQFF TGCGCCAGCAGCTTGTCGACTAGCGGGAACAATGAGCAGTTCTTC
TRBJ1-6 NA many TRBV6-2/TRBV6-3 CASSYTSPVGATDGNSPLHF TGTGCCAGCAGTTACACCAGTCCCGTCGGGGCTACCGATGGAAATTCACCCCTCCACTTT
TRBJ2-5 NA few TRBV7-8 CASSSFASPGTQQETQYF TGTGCCAGCAGCTCCTTTGCTTCCCCAGGGACCCAACAAGAGACCCAGTACTTC
TRBJ1-2 NA few TRBV20-1 CSARVRDRGHYGYTF TGCAGTGCTAGAGTCCGGGACCGAGGGCACTATGGCTACACCTTC
TRBJ1-2 NA NA TRBV3-1 CASSQDRARGYGYTF TGTGCCAGCAGCCAAGATAGGGCTCGCGGCTATGGCTACACCTTC
TRBJ2-5 NA many TRBV12-3/TRBV12-4 CASSFKPGTQYF TGTGCCAGCAGTTTTAAACCTGGGACCCAGTACTTC
TRBJ2-4 TRBD2 few TRBV7-2 CASSLAGSGITKNIQYF TGTGCCAGCAGCTTAGCAGGTAGCGGGATAACCAAAAACATTCAGTACTTC
TRBJ2-1 TRBD2 NA TRBV27 CASTPVAAGGNNEQFF TGTGCCAGCACCCCCGTGGCCGCGGGAGGAAATAATGAGCAGTTCTTC
TRBJ2-7 NA NA TRBV7-9 CASTSLGLEQYF TGTGCCAGCACCTCCCTGGGGTTGGAGCAGTACTTC
TRBJ1-5 NA many TRBV12-3/TRBV12-4 CASSRGGGGNQPQHF TGTGCCAGCAGCCGGGGGGGCGGTGGCAATCAGCCCCAGCATTTT
TRBJ2-1 NA few TRBV11-1 CASSLGRLTGNEQFF TGTGCCAGCAGCTTAGGGAGGTTAACGGGGAATGAGCAGTTCTTC
TRBJ1-4 NA NA TRBV4-1 CASSQDVAVNEKLFF TGCGCCAGCAGCCAAGATGTAGCGGTAAATGAAAAACTGTTTTTT
TRBJ1-2 NA NA TRBV11-2 CASSYAGAGGYTF TGTGCCAGCAGCTACGCAGGGGCGGGTGGCTACACCTTC
TRBJ2-3 TRBD1 few TRBV20-1 CSAYPGQDRSDTQYF TGCAGTGCATACCCAGGACAGGATCGATCAGATACGCAGTATTTT
TRBJ2-1 TRBD2 few TRBV5-1 CASSTGGSVVANEQFF TGCGCCAGCAGCACCGGCGGGAGTGTGGTGGCCAATGAGCAGTTCTTC
TRBJ2-1 NA few TRBV7-3 CASSRSGAASYNEQFF TGTGCCAGCAGCCGGTCTGGGGCAGCCTCCTACAATGAGCAGTTCTTC
TRBJ1-5 NA many TRBV2 CASSEDIVNQPQHF TGTGCCAGCAGTGAAGATATAGTAAATCAGCCCCAGCATTTT
TRBJ1-2 NA few TRBV20-1 CSARFQARDGYTF TGCAGTGCTAGATTCCAGGCGAGGGATGGCTACACCTTC
TRBJ2-7 TRBD1 few TRBV4-1 CASSLGTGRDEQYF TGCGCCAGCAGCCTCGGGACAGGGCGCGACGAGCAGTACTTC
TRBJ2-5 TRBD2 NA TRBV6-2/TRBV6-3 CASSLRSGGRETQYF TGTGCCAGCAGCCTTCGTAGCGGGGGGCGAGAGACCCAGTACTTC
TRBJ2-7 TRBD2 many TRBV12-3/TRBV12-4 CASTSWGLAGTYEQYF TGTGCCAGCACCTCCTGGGGACTAGCGGGGACCTACGAGCAGTACTTC
TRBJ2-3 NA few TRBV12-3/TRBV12-4 CASSAFTDTQYF TGTGCCAGCAGTGCCTTCACAGATACGCAGTATTTT
TRBJ2-5 TRBD2 many TRBV15 CATSDASGSETQYF TGTGCCACCAGTGACGCTAGCGGGAGTGAGACCCAGTACTTC
TRBJ2-7 NA few TRBV2 CASSEAQPLAYEQYF TGTGCCAGCAGTGAAGCACAGCCGCTCGCCTACGAGCAGTACTTC
TRBJ2-7 TRBD2 NA TRBV27 CASSPRGGYEQYF TGTGCCAGCAGTCCCCGGGGGGGATACGAGCAGTACTTC
TRBJ2-3 NA many TRBV5-1 CASSGRVTDTQYF TGCGCCAGCAGCGGGCGTGTAACAGATACGCAGTATTTT
TRBJ1-3 NA NA TRBV5-6 CASSLRQDGNTIYF TGTGCCAGCAGCTTGCGCCAGGATGGAAACACCATATATTTT
TRBJ2-1 NA few TRBV20-1 CSARVPGGNNEQFF TGCAGTGCTAGAGTACCCGGTGGGAACAATGAGCAGTTCTTC
TRBJ2-7 TRBD1 NA TRBV20-1 CSAEGQGGHEQYF TGCAGTGCGGAAGGACAGGGTGGACACGAGCAGTACTTC
TRBJ2-2 TRBD1 NA TRBV29-1 CSARTGAMNTGELFF TGCAGCGCTCGGACAGGGGCAATGAACACCGGGGAGCTGTTTTTT
TRBJ2-4 TRBD2 few TRBV19 CASNPGLAAGIQYF TGTGCCAGTAACCCCGGACTAGCCGCTGGCATTCAGTACTTC
TRBJ2-5 TRBD2 few TRBV10-3 CAIRGLAQTRAIQETQYF TGTGCCATCAGGGGACTAGCGCAGACTCGCGCGATACAAGAGACCCAGTACTTC
TRBJ2-2 NA few TRBV4-2 CASSLAPGADTGELFF TGTGCCAGCAGCCTCGCCCCGGGGGCGGACACCGGGGAGCTGTTTTTT